The 15 T cell receptor beta chains reported below all come from one sample, sequenced in a study of beta chain features in type 1 diabetes. These receptors are not linked to any known antigen. The entirety of the isolated RNA underwent reverse transcription, so expressed TCRB transcripts were sequenced. Clones were sequenced by immunoSEQ multiplex PCR, and TCRdb holds only the in-frame ones, with some missing. The sample has around 710,000 clones; around 12% are singletons. Notes on the study in general: Among patients with Type 1 diabetes, TCRB CDR3s were moderately but significantly shorter in every one of the four CD4+ subsets.

Material for sequencing was naive CD4+ T cells from blood. Receptors were obtained from a man aged 25 to 40 with type 1 diabetes.

Concerning this clone itself: The sample contains more than one DNA sequence encoding this CDR3. The V gene is TRBV2, the J gene TRBJ1-2; 9 bases are a match to TRBD1. Germline V gene sequence: CDR1 SNHLY, CDR2 FYNNEI. After removal of 4 bases from V and 2 bases from J, the junction contained 2 bases not matched to a gene. This CDR3 spans 14 amino acids. The CDR3, as DNA: TGTGCCAGCAGTGGACAGGGGGGAAACTATGGCTACACCTTC. This translates into CASSGQGGNYGYTF.

The rearrangement joins TRBV4-3 to TRBJ1-6; D possibly corresponds to TRBD1 (6 bases). V lost 0 bases and J lost 9, with 18 bases in between. The CDR3 totals 17 residues. Looked up from germline, CDR1 is LGHNA and CDR2 is YSLEER. This chain's CDR3 is CASSQDVRGQTSSPLHF. CDR3 DNA: TGCGCCAGCAGCCAAGATGTAAGGGGACAAACGAGTTCACCCCTCCACTTT.

This sequence joins TRBV4-3 and TRBJ1-6; D remains ambiguous. Trimming left V 1 base short and J 6 bases short, with 13 bases between. The germline CDR1 and CDR2 sequences are LGHNA and YSLEER. The CDR3 totals 16 residues. CDR3 coding DNA: TGCGCCAGCAGCCAAGTCGACGGGCACCCTAATTCACCCCTCCACTTT. This gives the protein CASSQVDGHPNSPLHF.

This clone was seen a handful of times. The CDR3, as DNA: TGTGCCAGCAGCGAAACGAGACCTACGAAGCAGTACTTC. Its translation is CASSETRPTKQYF. This rearrangement joins TRBV5-6 to TRBJ2-7; D is unresolved. Per germline, CDR1 SGHDT and CDR2 YYEEEE. V was clipped by 4 bases and J by 8 bases, with 16 bases between them. This CDR3 is 13 amino acids long.

In this sample, this clone turned up a few times. V is TRBV5-6 and J is TRBJ2-2; 9 bases align to TRBD1. This CDR3 region has 14 residues. CDR1 is SGHDT, CDR2 YYEEEE, per germline. V lost 4 bases to trimming and J lost 7 bases; unmatched junction nucleotides: 5. DNA for the CDR3: TGTGCCAGCAGCCCGACAGGGGGTAACGGGGAGCTGTTTTTT. Protein sequence: CASSPTGGNGELFF.

This clone occurred a few times. This chain joins TRBV28 and TRBJ2-3, with 7 bases aligning to TRBD1. CDR1 and CDR2 from the germline V gene are MDHEN and SYDVKM. The CDR3 runs 14 residues. The V gene end was trimmed by 6 bases and the J gene end by 4 bases; junction bases not matched to a gene: 7. CDR3 in DNA: TGTGCCAGCAGACTACAGGGGTGGCCAGATACGCAGTATTTT. Encoded protein: CASRLQGWPDTQYF.

The chain carries TRBV10-3 and TRBJ1-2, with D tentatively TRBD1 (5 bases). V was clipped by 2 bases and J by 6 bases, with 7 bases between them. This CDR3 contains 12 residues. CDR1 and CDR2 from the germline V gene are ENHRY and SYGVKD. CDR3 region: CAISEPTDGYTF. Here the CDR3 DNA reads TGTGCCATCAGTGAGCCGACAGATGGCTACACCTTC.

J is TRBJ2-7 and V is TRBV5-1; D is uncertain. This CDR3 spans 11 amino acids. The V end lost 4 bases, the J end lost 4 bases, and 6 bases lay between the germline ends. Germline V gene sequence: CDR1 SGHRS, CDR2 YFSETQ. CDR3 protein: CASSIGYEQYF. The DNA of the CDR3 is TGCGCCAGCAGCATTGGGTACGAGCAGTACTTC.

This clone was counted a few times. The CDR3 spells CASSLDRGPDTQYF. In DNA, the CDR3 is TGTGCCAGCTCACTGGACAGGGGCCCCGATACGCAGTATTTT. The rearrangement uses TRBV18 and TRBJ2-3, with TRBD1 matching over 9 bases. Germline V lookup: CDR1 KGHSH, CDR2 LQKENI. With 4 bases clipped from V and 6 bases from J, the junction kept 5 bases outside the gene matches. The length of the CDR3 is 14 residues.

This clone was recorded a few times. This sample also contains other DNA sequences that code for the same CDR3. V and J are TRBV18 and TRBJ2-1, with 9 bases matching TRBD1. V was pared by 6 bases and J by 7 bases, with 7 bases of the junction left unmatched. The germline CDR1 and CDR2 sequences are KGHSH and LQKENI. The CDR3 consists of 14 residues. CDR3 residues: CASSPGQGRNEQFF. The CDR3 DNA sequence: TGTGCCAGCTCCCCGGGACAGGGACGGAATGAGCAGTTCTTC.

In regard to this clone: This same CDR3 is encoded by further DNA sequences in the sample. V is TRBV7-9 and J is TRBJ2-7; no clear D. This CDR3 is built from 11 residues. Germline V lookup: CDR1 SEHNR, CDR2 FQNEAQ (reference sequence). Deletions cut 5 bases from V and 4 bases from J, with 6 bases between. CDR3: CASSPVYEQYF. CDR3 in DNA: TGTGCCAGCAGCCCTGTATACGAGCAGTACTTC.

The chain carries TRBV5-1 and TRBJ2-1, with D possibly being TRBD1 (6 bases). Germline V lookup: CDR1 SGHRS, CDR2 YFSETQ. Trimming cost V 1 base and J 1 base, with 12 bases left between them. There are 16 residues in the CDR3. CDR3 residues: CASSLQGIPSYNEQFF. CDR3 bases: TGCGCCAGCAGCTTGCAGGGGATTCCTTCCTACAATGAGCAGTTCTTC.

The rearrangement links TRBV4-3 to TRBJ1-1; 7 positions match TRBD1. Germline trimming cut 7 bases from V and 5 bases from J; bases unmatched to any gene: 10. The CDR3 length is 14 residues. CDR1 and CDR2 (germline): LGHNA, YSLEER. The CDR3 coding sequence is TGCGCCAGCACATCAGAGACAGGGAGGACTGAAGCTTTCTTT. As protein: CASTSETGRTEAFF.

This clone has just a few counts. The chain has TRBV4-3 and TRBJ1-3; D remains unclear. Germline CDR1 and CDR2: LGHNA and YSLEER. V lost 0 bases and J lost 4, with 10 bases in between. The CDR3 consists of 15 residues. The CDR3, as DNA: TGCGCCAGCAGCCAAGACTGGGCGGGAGGAAACACCATATATTTT. Its translation: CASSQDWAGGNTIYF.

This chain connects TRBV6-5 to TRBJ2-7, with D perhaps matching TRBD2 (5 bases). The V and J ends lost 5 bases and 0 bases respectively, with 14 bases between them. The CDR3 extends over 15 amino acids. CDR1 MNHEY and CDR2 SVGAGI come from the germline V gene. The CDR3: CASSRVAGASYEQYF. CDR3 in DNA: TGTGCCAGCAGTCGCGTGGCGGGTGCCTCCTACGAGCAGTACTTC.